This entry lists 28 T cell receptor beta chains sequenced from one sample in a study of blood T cell repertoires in COVID-19. Repertoires were generated with immunoSEQ multiplex PCR, while TCRdb's copy carries only in-frame clones and drops some. The sample has 200,000 to 250,000 clones; 75% to 90% are singletons. What was sequenced was PBMCs or T cells enriched from blood (not recorded which). The origin of the receptors is a woman aged 25 to 39 who had been exposed to COVID-19.

CDR3 in DNA: TGTGCCAGCAGCTCCGGGACAGAGGCACATGAAAAACTGTTTTTT. Translation gives CASSSGTEAHEKLFF. The J gene is TRBJ1-4, the V gene TRBV7-9, with TRBD1 identical over 7 bases. Germline lookup yields CDR1 SEHNR and CDR2 FQNEAQ (reference sequence). V was pared by 4 bases and J by 6 bases, with 8 bases of the junction left unmatched. The CDR3 sequence is 15 residues long.

V gene TRBV4-1 combines with J gene TRBJ2-2; TRBD2 matches 10 bases. Germline V CDR1 and CDR2: MGHRA, YSYEKL. J lost 0 bases, V lost 0 bases, and 7 bases had no gene match. The CDR3 is 19 residues long. CDR3 sequence: CASSQESGGTSANTGELFF. The DNA for the CDR3 is TGCGCCAGCAGCCAAGAAAGTGGCGGGACTAGCGCGAACACCGGGGAGCTGTTTTTT.

J is TRBJ2-5 and V is TRBV27, with a tentative D call TRBD1 (5 bases). The germline gives CDR1 MNHEY, CDR2 SMNVEV (reference sequence). Trimming stripped 4 bases from V and 2 bases from J, with 20 bases between. The CDR3 is 17 amino acids. The CDR3, as DNA: TGTGCCAGCAGTTCCGTCCTGGGCAGGGCCGGACAAGAGACCCAGTACTTC. Protein product: CASSSVLGRAGQETQYF.

The chain recombines TRBV10-3 with TRBJ1-1; 9 bases match TRBD1. V was pared by 2 bases and J by 3 bases, with 1 base of the junction left unmatched. From germline, CDR1 is ENHRY and CDR2 SYGVKD. The CDR3 consists of 14 residues. The DNA of the CDR3 is TGTGCCATCAGTGAGGGGGACAGGGACACTGAAGCTTTCTTT. It yields the protein CAISEGDRDTEAFF.

The CDR3 DNA is TGTGCCATCAGTGGAAGGGGGCCTAACTATGGCTACACCTTC. Translating it yields CAISGRGPNYGYTF. The chain combines TRBV10-3 with TRBJ1-2, with 7 positions matching TRBD1. Germline values: CDR1 ENHRY, CDR2 SYGVKD. The CDR3 contains 14 residues. The junction had 2 bases not matched to a gene; V was cut back by 4 bases and J by 0 bases.

The chain recombines TRBV28 with TRBJ2-5; D possibly corresponds to TRBD1 (5 bases). Germline V CDR1 and CDR2: MDHEN, SYDVKM. The CDR3 totals 14 residues. The germline V and J ends were trimmed by 6 bases and 5 bases, with 16 bases remaining between them. The CDR3 sequence: CASSRAGWRETQYF. CDR3 DNA sequence: TGTGCCAGCAGCCGAGCAGGGTGGCGGGAGACCCAGTACTTC.

The rearrangement joins TRBV4-1 to TRBJ1-1, with D perhaps TRBD1 (6 bases). CDR1 MGHRA and CDR2 YSYEKL come from the germline V gene. The CDR3 runs to 16 residues. V dropped 0 bases and J dropped 2 bases, with 13 bases sitting between them. DNA of the CDR3: TGCGCCAGCAGCCAAGATGAGCAGGGGAGAAACACTGAAGCTTTCTTT. It yields the protein CASSQDEQGRNTEAFF.

This clone has a handful of counts. CDR3 sequence: CASSRQPYPGLASDEQYF. Here the CDR3 DNA reads TGTGCCAGCAGTCGCCAGCCTTATCCGGGACTAGCGTCCGACGAGCAGTACTTC. The J gene is TRBJ2-7, the V gene TRBV6-6, with 10 bases that match TRBD2. There are 18 residues in the CDR3. CDR1 is MNHNY, CDR2 SVGAGI, per germline (reference sequence). The V segment lost 5 bases and the J segment 5 bases; nucleotides outside the gene matches: 18.

This chain connects TRBV10-1 to TRBJ2-1, with a weak D call TRBD2 (5 bases). The CDR3 contains 13 residues. V was cut by 0 bases and J by 7 bases, with 7 bases left in between. Germline loops: CDR1 WNHNN, CDR2 SYGVQD (reference sequence). The CDR3 region is CASSESSGNEQFF. DNA of the CDR3: TGCGCCAGCAGTGAGTCGTCGGGAAATGAGCAGTTCTTC.

V gene TRBV11-2 combines with J gene TRBJ1-1, with a weak D call TRBD1 (5 bases). V dropped 1 base and J dropped 5 bases, with 17 bases sitting between them. CDR3 length: 16 amino acids. CDR1 is SGHAT and CDR2 is FQNNGV in the germline V gene. CDR3 sequence reads: CASSLGSGFVRTEAFF. DNA for the CDR3: TGTGCCAGCAGCTTAGGATCAGGGTTCGTAAGGACTGAAGCTTTCTTT.

The rearrangement links TRBV19 to TRBJ2-7; D is unresolved. Germline V gene lookup returns CDR1 LNHDA and CDR2 SQIVND (reference sequence). The CDR3 is made up of 14 amino acids. The V and J ends lost 5 bases and 6 bases respectively, with 17 bases between them. The CDR3 DNA sequence: TGTGCCAGTAGTGAACGGGTCCGGGTAGGCGAGCAGTACTTC. As protein: CASSERVRVGEQYF.

V and J are TRBV18 and TRBJ2-3, with TRBD1 matching over 7 bases. V shed 5 bases and J 11 bases; nucleotides not matched to a gene: 7. Germline loops: CDR1 KGHSH, CDR2 LQKENI. This CDR3 is built from 12 residues. CDR3 loop: CASSDRQGWQYF. CDR3 coding DNA: TGTGCCAGCTCAGACCGACAGGGTTGGCAGTATTTT.

V gene TRBV27 combines with J gene TRBJ1-1, with 9 bases lining up with TRBD1. With V trimmed by 6 bases and J by 7 bases, 12 bases remained unmatched. Germline V gene sequence: CDR1 MNHEY, CDR2 SMNVEV (reference sequence). This CDR3 spans 15 amino acids. CDR3 residues: CASSLTRDRVNEAFF. CDR3 coding DNA: TGTGCCAGCAGCCTCACCCGGGACAGGGTGAATGAAGCTTTCTTT.

The chain joins TRBV9 to TRBJ2-2; the D gene is possibly TRBD2 (5 bases). V lost 0 bases and J 5 bases, leaving 11 bases between the germline ends. The CDR3 has 15 residues. Per germline, CDR1 SGDLS and CDR2 YYNGEE. CDR3 sequence: CASSVEVGVTGELFF. CDR3 DNA sequence: TGTGCCAGCAGCGTAGAAGTCGGGGTAACCGGGGAGCTGTTTTTT.

The rearrangement uses TRBV5-1 and TRBJ1-1; TRBD1 matches 8 bases. J lost 5 bases, V lost 4 bases, and 13 bases had no gene match. Germline V gives CDR1 SGHRS, CDR2 YFSETQ. The CDR3 extends over 16 amino acids. The DNA for the CDR3 is TGCGCCAGCAGCCCCCGGGACAGGATAAGGGAGACTGAAGCTTTCTTT. The encoded protein is CASSPRDRIRETEAFF.

The chain is built from TRBV5-1 and TRBJ1-6; 8 positions agree with TRBD1. The CDR3 length is 15 residues. Germline V gene sequence: CDR1 SGHRS, CDR2 YFSETQ. V shed 1 base and J 9 bases; nucleotides not matched to a gene: 6. The CDR3, as DNA: TGCGCCAGCAGCTTGACCGGACAGGGATCTTCACCCCTCCACTTT. Translated: CASSLTGQGSSPLHF.

About this clone: At one boundary the junction diverges from the germline segment, which might be a read error. The chain has TRBV7-7 and TRBJ2-5; 7 nucleotides line up with TRBD1. CDR1 and CDR2 (germline): SSHAT, FNYEAQ (reference sequence). This CDR3 is 14 amino acids long. CDR3 region: CASSLGQAGETQYF. CDR3 DNA: TGTGCTAGCAGCTTAGGACAGGCGGGAGAGACCCAGTACTTC.

As DNA, the CDR3 is TGTGCCAGCTCACCCTTTTCTGCGACTAGCGGGACGGACGAGCAGTACTTC. The encoded protein is CASSPFSATSGTDEQYF. The V and J genes are TRBV18 and TRBJ2-7, with 11 bases lining up with TRBD2. The CDR3 covers 17 residues. The germline gives CDR1 KGHSH, CDR2 LQKENI. Losses at the gene ends were 3 bases for V and 5 bases for J; bases not matched to a gene: 12.

The chain couples TRBV24-1 to TRBJ2-1, with 10 bases matching TRBD1. The CDR3 extends over 15 amino acids. Trimming took 9 bases from V and 8 from J; bases not matched to a gene: 12. From germline, CDR1 is KGHDR and CDR2 SFDVKD. The CDR3, as DNA: TGTGCCACCGGTGGGGGGGACAGGGGCTCGGATGAGCAGTTCTTC. Residues: CATGGGDRGSDEQFF.

The DNA for the CDR3 is TGTGCCAGCAGCTTGGGCAACAGGGTTTCAAATACGCAGTATTTT. This gives the protein CASSLGNRVSNTQYF. The gene calls are TRBV5-6 and TRBJ2-3; perhaps TRBD1 as D (6 bases). CDR3 length: 15 residues. CDR1 SGHDT and CDR2 YYEEEE come from the germline V gene. V lost 0 bases and J 7 bases, leaving 15 bases between the germline ends.

The chain employs TRBV19 and TRBJ2-7, with 10 bases aligning to TRBD1. Germline V CDR1 and CDR2: LNHDA, SQIVND (reference sequence). V dropped 5 bases and J dropped 4; count of bases not matched to a gene: 5. CDR3 length equals 14 residues. CDR3 loop: CASSSGQGGYEQYF. For the CDR3, the DNA is TGTGCCAGTAGTTCCGGACAGGGGGGGTACGAGCAGTACTTC.

The CDR3 spells CAWSVQGLSNQPQHF. The CDR3, as DNA: TGTGCCTGGAGTGTACAGGGGTTAAGCAATCAGCCCCAGCATTTT. The chain uses TRBV30 and TRBJ1-5, with TRBD1 identical over 7 bases. From germline, CDR1 is GTSNPN and CDR2 SVGIG (reference sequence). This CDR3 has 15 amino acids. The trim removed 0 bases at V and 1 base at J, leaving 3 bases unmatched.

V and J are TRBV10-1 and TRBJ2-3, with TRBD2 matching 7 bases. Looked up from germline, CDR1 is WNHNN and CDR2 is SYGVQD (reference sequence). The junction had 7 bases not matched to a gene; V was cut back by 4 bases and J by 0 bases. The length of the CDR3 is 16 residues. CDR3 loop: CASSVAGRGSTDTQYF. The CDR3 region has the DNA TGCGCCAGCAGTGTAGCGGGCAGAGGAAGCACAGATACGCAGTATTTT.

V and J are TRBV6-5 and TRBJ1-6, with D tentatively TRBD1 (5 bases). This CDR3 is built from 16 residues. Germline CDR1 is MNHEY and CDR2 is SVGAGI. V was clipped by 2 bases and J by 5 bases, with 13 bases between them. The CDR3 region has the DNA TGTGCCAGCAGTTACGGGATCGGACACCATAATTCACCCCTCCACTTT. This gives the protein CASSYGIGHHNSPLHF.

The chain carries TRBV2 and TRBJ1-1; D unclear. There are 15 residues in the CDR3. Trimming stripped 8 bases from V and 0 bases from J, with 16 bases between. Germline V gene sequence: CDR1 SNHLY, CDR2 FYNNEI. In DNA form, the CDR3 reads TGTGCCAGCCGTGCGGGTTGGATACTGAACACTGAAGCTTTCTTT. It specifies CASRAGWILNTEAFF.

As DNA, the CDR3 is TGCAGTGCTAGTCAGGGGATTAGGAACACTGAAGCTTTCTTT. Protein product: CSASQGIRNTEAFF. The chain has TRBV20-1 and TRBJ1-1; D is possibly TRBD1 (6 bases). Between the trimmed V and J ends, which lost 3 bases and 1 base, there was a span of 12 bases. Germline CDR1 DFQATT, CDR2 SNEGSKA (reference sequence). The CDR3 runs 14 residues.

This chain joins TRBV19 and TRBJ2-6, with 7 bases lining up with TRBD1. This CDR3 contains 16 residues. V was pared by 7 bases and J by 0 bases, with 6 bases of the junction left unmatched. Germline V gives CDR1 LNHDA, CDR2 SQIVND (reference sequence). The CDR3 protein is CASKYRGGSGANVLTF. The DNA for the CDR3 is TGTGCCAGTAAATACAGGGGCGGCTCTGGGGCCAACGTCCTGACTTTC.

The chain combines TRBV19 with TRBJ1-3; D is undetermined. From germline, CDR1 is LNHDA and CDR2 SQIVND (reference sequence). The CDR3 length is 15 residues. V lost 0 bases and J 2 bases, leaving 8 bases between the germline ends. This CDR3 reads CASSIEEGPGNTIYF. The CDR3 bases are TGTGCCAGTAGTATAGAAGAGGGTCCTGGAAACACCATATATTTT.